Described below is a single T cell receptor beta chain sequence and its context. This sample stems from a study of control samples from healthy donors and cancer patients. CDR3 size: 11 residues. V lost 5 bases, J lost 6 bases, and 5 bases lay in between. Germline CDR1 is MNHEY and CDR2 is SVGEGT. The protocol was immunoSEQ multiplex PCR, while the TCRdb copy is restricted to in-frame clones and leaves out a portion. The table has roughly 120,000 clones, around nine tenths seen once. The sequence derives from a woman between 45 and 65 years old in good health. What was sequenced was blood. The chain carries TRBV6-2 or TRBV6-3 and TRBJ1-5; D ambiguous. CDR3 amino acids: CASSQGQPQHF. DNA for the CDR3: TGTGCCAGCAGTCAAGGTCAGCCCCAGCATTTT.